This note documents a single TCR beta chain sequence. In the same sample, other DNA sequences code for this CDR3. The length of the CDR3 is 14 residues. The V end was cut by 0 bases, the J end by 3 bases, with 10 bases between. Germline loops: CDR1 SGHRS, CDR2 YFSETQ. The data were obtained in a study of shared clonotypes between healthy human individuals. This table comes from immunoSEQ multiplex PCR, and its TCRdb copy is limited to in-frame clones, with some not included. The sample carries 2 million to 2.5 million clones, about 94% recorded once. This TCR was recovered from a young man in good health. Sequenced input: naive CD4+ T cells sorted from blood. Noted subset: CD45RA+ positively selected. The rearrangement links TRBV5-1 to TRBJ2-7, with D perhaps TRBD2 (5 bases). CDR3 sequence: CASSLAPGYYEQYF. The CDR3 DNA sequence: TGCGCCAGCAGCTTGGCCCCGGGGTACTACGAGCAGTACTTC.